These 4 T cell receptor beta chains came from one sample sequenced in a study of blood T cell repertoires in COVID-19. Clones were sequenced by immunoSEQ multiplex PCR, and TCRdb holds only the in-frame ones, with some missing. The sample carries approximately 220,000 clones, more than 80% recorded once. The sequenced sample was PBMCs or T cells enriched from blood (not recorded which). Receptors were obtained from a woman aged 18-29 years in a cohort exposed to, infected with or recovered from COVID-19 (not recorded which).

This chain links TRBV7-2 with TRBJ2-1; 12 nucleotides align to TRBD2. Germline values: CDR1 SGHTA, CDR2 FQGNSA. V dropped 1 base and J dropped 12; count of bases not matched to a gene: 1. This CDR3 has 13 residues. CDR3 DNA sequence: TGTGCCAGCAGCTTAGTACTAGCGGGGGGGCAGTTCTTC. The encoded protein is CASSLVLAGGQFF.

The chain combines TRBV2 with TRBJ2-2, with D possibly matching TRBD2 (5 bases). CDR1 and CDR2 from the germline V gene are SNHLY and FYNNEI. The CDR3 loop spans 16 amino acids. The V gene lost 0 bases and the J gene lost 4 bases, with 12 bases spanning the gap. The CDR3 protein is CASSEARSGSTGELFF. The CDR3 region has the DNA TGTGCCAGCAGTGAAGCTAGGAGCGGAAGCACCGGGGAGCTGTTTTTT.

CDR3 loop: CASDRQGLFYGYTF. The DNA of the CDR3 is TGTGCCAGCGATCGGCAGGGACTTTTCTATGGCTACACCTTC. The rearrangement uses TRBV6-5 and TRBJ1-2, with a weak D call TRBD1 (5 bases). This CDR3 is 14 amino acids long. The germline CDR1 and CDR2 sequences are MNHEY and SVGAGI. Trimming took off 8 bases at V and 4 bases at J, with 17 bases between the two ends.

This chain joins TRBV30 and TRBJ2-1; possible D gene TRBD1, 6 bases. The germline CDR1 and CDR2 sequences are GTSNPN and SVGIG (reference sequence). Trimming pared 0 bases from V and 6 bases from J, leaving 9 bases between. CDR3 size: 13 residues. The CDR3 region has the DNA TGTGCCTGGAGTGTAGGACAGACCAATGAGCAGTTCTTC. Translated: CAWSVGQTNEQFF. The full variable domain, rest sourced from reference TRBV30 and TRBJ2-1, is SQTIHQWPATLVQPVGSPLSLECTVEGTSNPNLYWYRQAAGRGLQLLFYSVGIGQISSEVPQNLSASRPQDRQFILSSKKLLLSDSGFYLCAWSVGQTNEQFFGPGTRLTVL.